These 29 T cell receptor beta chains were all obtained from the same sample, sequenced in a study of blood T cell repertoires in COVID-19. TCRdb's copy holds only in-frame clones and misses some; the assay was immunoSEQ multiplex PCR. The sample carries over 250,000 clones, about 88% recorded once. Sequencing input: PBMCs or T cells enriched from blood (not recorded which). The origin of the receptors is a man aged 30 to 39 with acute COVID-19.

This clone was seen a few times. This chain joins TRBV28 and TRBJ1-2; D possibly corresponds to TRBD1 (5 bases). The length of the CDR3 is 12 residues. V gave up 2 bases and J gave up 5 bases, with 6 bases separating them. CDR1 MDHEN and CDR2 SYDVKM come from the germline V gene. CDR3 nucleotides: TGTGCCAGCAGTTTAAAGGGGTATGGCTACACCTTC. It translates to CASSLKGYGYTF.

This clone was counted a single time. CDR3 coding DNA: TGTGCCAGCAGCCAAGAAACAGGGGGAAATTCACCCCTCCACTTT. Translation: CASSQETGGNSPLHF. The genes are TRBV3-1 (or the pseudogene TRBV3-2) and TRBJ1-6; 8 bases line up with TRBD1. The ends lost 0 bases at V and 7 bases at J; junction bases unmatched: 2. The germline V gene encodes CDR1 LGHDT and CDR2 YNNKEL (reference sequence). The CDR3 is 15 residues long.

V usage is TRBV28 and J usage is TRBJ2-3; 12 bases are shared with TRBD1. V gave up 6 bases and J gave up 6 bases; unmatched junction bases: 7. The CDR3 has 15 amino acids. CDR1 and CDR2 from the germline V gene are MDHEN and SYDVKM. CDR3 DNA sequence: TGTGCCAGCAGCCCCGGGACAGGGGGCTTGGATACGCAGTATTTT. Encoded protein: CASSPGTGGLDTQYF.

This clone was seen a single time. The chain combines TRBV7-2 with TRBJ2-5, with 8 bases fitting TRBD1. V trimming: 3 bases; J trimming: 5 bases; junction bases outside the gene matches: 5. This CDR3 has 14 residues. CDR1 and CDR2 (germline): SGHTA, FQGNSA. For the CDR3, the DNA is TGTGCCAGCAGCTTGACAGGGGCCTTGGAGACCCAGTACTTC. This translates into CASSLTGALETQYF.

The rearrangement uses TRBV28 and TRBJ1-1; no reliable D call. Germline CDR1 is MDHEN and CDR2 is SYDVKM. This CDR3 is built from 13 residues. The ends were cut back, 8 bases at V and 0 bases at J, with 10 bases in the middle. The CDR3 nucleotides are TGTGCCAGCGCCGGGAACGTGAACACTGAAGCTTTCTTT. Residues: CASAGNVNTEAFF.

This clone occurred many times. The J gene is TRBJ2-1, the V gene TRBV4-1; 7 bases align to TRBD2. This CDR3 has 14 amino acids. Germline trimming cut 4 bases from V and 5 bases from J; bases unmatched to any gene: 5. Germline V CDR1 and CDR2: MGHRA, YSYEKL. The CDR3 region is CASSPGLLDNEQFF. CDR3 nucleotide sequence: TGCGCCAGCAGCCCGGGACTATTAGACAATGAGCAGTTCTTC.

The V gene is TRBV24-1, the J gene TRBJ2-5; 10 nucleotides match TRBD1. The junction had 8 bases not matched to a gene; V was cut back by 6 bases and J by 2 bases. The CDR3 is made up of 16 amino acids. In germline, CDR1 is KGHDR, CDR2 SFDVKD. The DNA of the CDR3 is TGTGCCACCAGTCCGAGGGACAGGGGATTTCAAGAGACCCAGTACTTC. It encodes CATSPRDRGFQETQYF.

The chain links TRBV30 to TRBJ1-1; 7 bases align to TRBD1. J lost 3 bases, V lost 0 bases, and 7 bases had no gene match. Per the germline V gene, CDR1 is GTSNPN and CDR2 is SVGIG (reference sequence). The CDR3 sequence is 15 residues long. Written as DNA, the CDR3 is TGTGCCTGGAGTGTAGGAGCAGGGGGGTACACTGAAGCTTTCTTT. Residues: CAWSVGAGGYTEAFF.

Regarding this clone: One junction end disagrees with the germline gene, perhaps due to a read error. The chain is built from TRBV5-1 and TRBJ2-3; TRBD2 agrees at 8 bases. The CDR3 has 16 residues. Germline lookup yields CDR1 SGHRS and CDR2 YFSETQ. For the CDR3, the DNA is TGTGCCAGCAGCGTGCTTTACGGGAGGGCCGAGGATACGCAGTATTTT. It codes for CASSVLYGRAEDTQYF.

This clone was detected only once. V usage is TRBV20-1 and J usage is TRBJ2-7, with D maybe TRBD1 (6 bases). This CDR3 has 14 amino acids. Germline values: CDR1 DFQATT, CDR2 SNEGSKA (reference sequence). Trimming stripped 3 bases from V and 2 bases from J, with 14 bases between. CDR3 protein: CSASLPGQTYEQYV. The CDR3 DNA sequence: TGCAGTGCTAGTCTACCGGGACAAACCTACGAGCAGTACGTC.

This rearrangement joins TRBV11-2 to TRBJ1-3, with no clear D. Germline V gene sequence: CDR1 SGHAT, CDR2 FQNNGV. Trimming removed 6 bases from V and 3 bases from J, with 15 bases in between. The CDR3 totals 15 residues. The CDR3 DNA sequence: TGTGCCAGCAGGTACAGAGAATCACGTGGAAACACCATATATTTT. Amino acids: CASRYRESRGNTIYF.

This clone has only one observation. The chain couples TRBV7-9 to TRBJ2-3; 16 bases are shared with TRBD2. Per germline, CDR1 SEHNR and CDR2 FQNEAQ (reference sequence). CDR3 length: 18 residues. Trimming removed 2 bases from V and 5 bases from J; junction bases left unmatched: 7. CDR3: CASSLPGTSGGAKDTQYF. In DNA, the CDR3 is TGTGCCAGCAGCTTACCCGGGACTAGCGGGGGGGCCAAAGATACGCAGTATTTT.

This clone has more than one count but fewer than ten. The chain links TRBV4-1 to TRBJ1-3, with TRBD1 as a possible D gene (6 bases). The CDR3 length is 15 residues. Germline CDR1 is MGHRA and CDR2 is YSYEKL. The V end lost 1 base, the J end lost 11 bases, and 18 bases lay between the germline ends. The CDR3 DNA reads TGCGCCAGCAGCCAAGGGACAGCATCCATTTTCGCCATATATTTT. Protein sequence: CASSQGTASIFAIYF.

The V call is TRBV30, the J call TRBJ2-4; D might be TRBD1 (6 bases). This CDR3 spans 13 amino acids. V dropped 2 bases and J dropped 9 bases, with 14 bases sitting between them. Germline CDR1 GTSNPN, CDR2 SVGIG (reference sequence). CDR3 coding DNA: TGTGCCTGGAGTCAGGGGCAGTGGGGCATTCAGTACTTC. It codes for CAWSQGQWGIQYF.

This chain joins TRBV7-2 and TRBJ2-5, with a tentative D call TRBD2 (6 bases). In germline, CDR1 is SGHTA, CDR2 FQGNSA. V gave up 5 bases and J gave up 1 base, with 11 bases separating them. CDR3 length: 14 amino acids. The CDR3 loop is CASSNRDFQETQYF. In DNA form, the CDR3 reads TGTGCCAGCAGCAACCGGGACTTCCAAGAGACCCAGTACTTC.

This chain joins TRBV5-1 and TRBJ2-1, with TRBD2 identical over 10 bases. Trimming cost V 4 bases and J 0 bases; bases outside gene matches: 7. Germline V lookup: CDR1 SGHRS, CDR2 YFSETQ. CDR3 length: 17 amino acids. CDR3 amino acids: CASSGSSGGSSYNEQFF. In nucleotides, the CDR3 is TGCGCCAGCAGCGGGAGTAGCGGGGGGTCCTCCTACAATGAGCAGTTCTTC.

The chain has TRBV6-5 and TRBJ1-2; 8 nucleotides match TRBD1. Losses at the gene ends were 6 bases for V and 7 bases for J; bases not matched to a gene: 10. The CDR3 has 14 amino acids. Germline CDR1 is MNHEY and CDR2 is SVGAGI. This CDR3 is CASRLDRVDGGYTF. The DNA for the CDR3 is TGTGCCAGCAGATTGGACAGGGTTGACGGTGGCTACACCTTC.

The chain is built from TRBV5-6 and TRBJ2-7, with 10 bases identical to TRBD2. The germline V gene has CDR1 SGHDT and CDR2 YYEEEE. The CDR3 totals 15 residues. V shed 4 bases and J 0 bases; nucleotides not matched to a gene: 4. The DNA for the CDR3 is TGTGCCAGCAGCACCCCTAGCGGGAGCTCCTACGAGCAGTACGTC. It translates to CASSTPSGSSYEQYV.

This clone was found a few times. This chain connects TRBV28 to TRBJ1-5; 11 positions match TRBD1. The CDR3 consists of 15 residues. Losses at the gene ends were 7 bases for V and 5 bases for J; bases not matched to a gene: 7. Germline assignment: CDR1 MDHEN and CDR2 SYDVKM. The CDR3 reads CASITAGQGDQPQHF. CDR3 bases: TGTGCCAGCATCACAGCGGGACAGGGGGATCAGCCCCAGCATTTT.

The CDR3 nucleotides read TGTGCCAGCAGTTCCCCGGGACAGGGATACTACGAGCAGTACGTC. This encodes CASSSPGQGYYEQYV. The V and J genes are TRBV6-5 and TRBJ2-7; 9 nucleotides align to TRBD1. The germline gives CDR1 MNHEY, CDR2 SVGAGI. The CDR3 contains 15 residues. V was clipped by 4 bases and J by 3 bases; unmatched bases: 7.

The chain has TRBV9 and TRBJ2-6; no firm D call. CDR3 length: 17 residues. In germline, CDR1 is SGDLS, CDR2 YYNGEE. The V end was cut by 0 bases, the J end by 0 bases, with 10 bases between. CDR3 nucleotides: TGTGCCAGCAGCGTAGGTGGAGTTATCTCTGGGGCCAACGTCCTGACTTTC. Its protein product is CASSVGGVISGANVLTF.

A word on this clone: The junction differs from germline at one of its ends, possibly a read error. V usage is TRBV5-1 and J usage is TRBJ2-4; D unresolved. Germline CDR1 is SGHRS and CDR2 is YFSETQ. This CDR3 is 13 amino acids long. The CDR3 sequence is CASSLNTADIQYF. In DNA form, the CDR3 reads TGTGCCAGCAGCTTGAACACGGCGGACATTCAGTACTTC.

This sequence joins TRBV21-1 and TRBJ1-4. TRBV21-1 is a pseudogene locus. The CDR3 extends over 16 amino acids. CDR3 DNA: TGTGCCAGCAGCAAAAGACATGGGGGGGGCTTTGAAAAACTGTTTTTT. Protein product: CASSKRHGGGFEKLFF.

The chain has TRBV7-6 and TRBJ2-1, with a tentative D call TRBD1 (6 bases). Germline CDR1 is SGHVS and CDR2 is FNYEAQ. Trimming shortened V by 5 bases and J by 9 bases, and 20 bases separated the two germline ends. The CDR3 sequence is 15 residues long. CDR3 loop: CASSRMDSVIPEQFF. In nucleotides, the CDR3 is TGTGCCAGCAGCCGAATGGACAGTGTAATCCCTGAGCAGTTCTTC.

In its sample, this clone was seen a few times. V gene TRBV11-2 combines with J gene TRBJ2-3; D remains unclear. The CDR3 has 14 residues. The ends were cut back, 4 bases at V and 1 base at J, with 9 bases in the middle. Germline-derived CDR1 and CDR2 are SGHAT and FQNNGV. The CDR3 coding sequence is TGTGCCAGCAGCTGGAGTAAGGGCACAGATACGCAGTATTTT. Its protein product is CASSWSKGTDTQYF.

V and J are TRBV5-1 and TRBJ1-2, with a tentative D call TRBD1 (6 bases). Germline CDR1 and CDR2: SGHRS and YFSETQ. CDR3 size: 15 residues. V was trimmed by 4 bases and J by 6 bases, leaving 19 bases between them. The chain's CDR3 is CASSPNGQGGDGYTF. The CDR3 DNA sequence: TGCGCCAGCAGCCCTAACGGTCAAGGGGGGGATGGCTACACCTTC.

This clone is a singleton in its sample. CDR3 sequence: CASSPSRGNTIYF. DNA for the CDR3: TGTGCCAGCAGCCCGAGCCGTGGAAACACCATATATTTT. V gene TRBV3-1 (or the pseudogene TRBV3-2) combines with J gene TRBJ1-3, with D hard to call. This CDR3 has 13 residues. Germline V gene sequence: CDR1 LGHDT, CDR2 YNNKEL (reference sequence). V gave up 4 bases and J gave up 3 bases, with 7 bases separating them.

The V call is TRBV11-2, the J call TRBJ1-1, with D possibly being TRBD1 (6 bases). CDR1 SGHAT and CDR2 FQNNGV come from the germline V gene. CDR3 length equals 17 residues. Trimming left V 1 base short and J 5 bases short, with 20 bases between. CDR3 sequence reads: CASSLGTPRGAGTEAFF. The DNA for the CDR3 is TGTGCCAGCAGCTTAGGGACCCCCCGGGGGGCTGGGACTGAAGCTTTCTTT.

This clone was seen a single time. The rearrangement uses TRBV27 and TRBJ1-1; D call uncertain. Trimming left V 5 bases short and J 0 bases short, with 13 bases between. The CDR3 totals 15 residues. Germline V gene sequence: CDR1 MNHEY, CDR2 SMNVEV (reference sequence). CDR3 sequence: CASSPHPQLNTEAFF. The CDR3 coding sequence is TGTGCCAGCAGTCCGCATCCCCAGTTGAACACTGAAGCTTTCTTT.